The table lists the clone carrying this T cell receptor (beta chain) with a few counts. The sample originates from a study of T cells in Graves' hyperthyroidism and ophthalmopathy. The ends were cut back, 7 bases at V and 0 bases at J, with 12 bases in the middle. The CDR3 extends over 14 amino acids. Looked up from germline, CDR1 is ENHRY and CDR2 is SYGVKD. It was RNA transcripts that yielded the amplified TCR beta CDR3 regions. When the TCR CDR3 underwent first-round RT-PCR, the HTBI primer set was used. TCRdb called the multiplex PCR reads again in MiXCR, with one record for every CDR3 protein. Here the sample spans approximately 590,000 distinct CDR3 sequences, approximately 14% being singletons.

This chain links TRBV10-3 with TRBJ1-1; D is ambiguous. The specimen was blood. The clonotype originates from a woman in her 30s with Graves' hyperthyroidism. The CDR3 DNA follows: TGTGCCATCACCCAAGGACCGATGAACACTGAAGCTTTCTTT. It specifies CAITQGPMNTEAFF.